A single sample gave rise to the 5 T cell receptor beta chains below, sequenced in a study of blood T cell repertoires in COVID-19. Sequencing used immunoSEQ multiplex PCR; TCRdb keeps in-frame clones, though not all of them. The sample yields over 130,000 clones, nearly 85% seen once. The specimen was PBMCs or T cells enriched from blood (not recorded which). The receptor set was obtained from a man in his fifties in a cohort exposed to, infected with or recovered from COVID-19 (not recorded which).

The chain has TRBV11-2 and TRBJ2-5, with a possible D match to TRBD1 (5 bases). The V end lost 2 bases, the J end lost 1 base, and 11 bases lay between the germline ends. The CDR3 contains 15 residues. The V gene's germline CDR1 is SGHAT and CDR2 FQNNGV. CDR3 in amino acids: CASSLTGPVQETQYF. The CDR3 bases are TGTGCCAGCAGCTTAACAGGCCCCGTCCAAGAGACCCAGTACTTC.

The chain carries TRBV3-1 (or the pseudogene TRBV3-2) and TRBJ2-7, with TRBD1 as a possible D gene (5 bases). The V end lost 1 base, the J end lost 1 base, and 5 bases lay between the germline ends. The CDR3 contains 13 residues. Germline V gene data show CDR1 as LGHDT and CDR2 as YNNKEL (reference sequence). In nucleotides, the CDR3 is TGTGCCAGCAGCCAAGGACAGTCCTACGAGCAGTACTTC. The encoded protein is CASSQGQSYEQYF.

The CDR3 DNA reads as TGTGCCAGCAGTTCGCCTAGCGGTAGCTCCTACGAGCAGTACTTC. Translated, it gives CASSSPSGSSYEQYF. The chain is built from TRBV28 and TRBJ2-7, with 7 bases matching TRBD2. In germline, CDR1 is MDHEN, CDR2 SYDVKM. Losses at the gene ends were 4 bases for V and 0 bases for J; bases not matched to a gene: 6. The CDR3 is made up of 15 amino acids.

A remark on this clone: The sample has other DNA sequences that encode this CDR3 too. The chain carries TRBV3-1 (or the pseudogene TRBV3-2) and TRBJ1-5, with D maybe TRBD1 (5 bases). There are 14 residues in the CDR3. V lost 4 bases, J lost 1 base, and 8 bases lay in between. Looked up from germline, CDR1 is LGHDT and CDR2 is YNNKEL (reference sequence). CDR3 in amino acids: CASSRQGSNQPQHF. CDR3 DNA sequence: TGTGCCAGCAGCCGTCAGGGAAGCAATCAGCCCCAGCATTTT.

This clone showed up just once. The chain is built from TRBV3-1 (or the pseudogene TRBV3-2) and TRBJ2-3, with D tentatively TRBD2 (6 bases). CDR3 length equals 15 residues. Germline CDR1 and CDR2: LGHDT and YNNKEL (reference sequence). V was trimmed by 9 bases and J by 0 bases, leaving 16 bases between them. CDR3 in amino acids: CASHLGGTSTDTQYF. The CDR3 DNA is TGTGCCAGTCACCTCGGAGGGACTAGCACAGATACGCAGTATTTT.